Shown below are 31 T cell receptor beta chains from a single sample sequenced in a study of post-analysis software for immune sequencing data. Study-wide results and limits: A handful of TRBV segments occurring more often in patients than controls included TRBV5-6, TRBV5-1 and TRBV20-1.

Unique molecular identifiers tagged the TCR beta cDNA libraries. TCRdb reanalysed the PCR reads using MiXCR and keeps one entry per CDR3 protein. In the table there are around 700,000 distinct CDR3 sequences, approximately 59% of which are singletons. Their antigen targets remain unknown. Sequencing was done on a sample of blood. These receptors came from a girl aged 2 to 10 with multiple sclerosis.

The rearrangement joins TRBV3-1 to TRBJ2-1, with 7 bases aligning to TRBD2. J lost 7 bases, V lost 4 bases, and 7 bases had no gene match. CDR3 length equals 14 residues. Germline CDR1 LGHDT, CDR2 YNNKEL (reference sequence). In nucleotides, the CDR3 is TGTGCCAGCAGCCGTACCCTAGCGGCTAATGAGCAGTTCTTC. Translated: CASSRTLAANEQFF.

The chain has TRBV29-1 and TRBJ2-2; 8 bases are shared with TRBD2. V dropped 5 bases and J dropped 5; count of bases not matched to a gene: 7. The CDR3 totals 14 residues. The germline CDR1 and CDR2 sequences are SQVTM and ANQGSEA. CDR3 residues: CSVNPGGGTGELFF. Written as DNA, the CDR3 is TGCAGCGTTAACCCGGGGGGGGGGACCGGGGAGCTGTTTTTT.

DNA of the CDR3: TGCAGCGTTGGGATCACGGAAATCTCCGAAGCTTTCTTT. Translation gives CSVGITEISEAFF. The rearrangement joins TRBV29-1 to TRBJ1-1; D call uncertain. CDR3 size: 13 residues. V lost 4 bases, J lost 8 bases, and 17 bases lay in between. Germline V CDR1 and CDR2: SQVTM, ANQGSEA.

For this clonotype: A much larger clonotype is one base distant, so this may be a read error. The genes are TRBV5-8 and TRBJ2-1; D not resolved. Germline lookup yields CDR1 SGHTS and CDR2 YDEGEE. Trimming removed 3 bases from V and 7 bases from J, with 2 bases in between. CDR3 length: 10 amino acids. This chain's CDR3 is CASSCNEQFF. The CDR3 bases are TGTGCCAGCAGCTGTAATGAGCAGTTCTTC.

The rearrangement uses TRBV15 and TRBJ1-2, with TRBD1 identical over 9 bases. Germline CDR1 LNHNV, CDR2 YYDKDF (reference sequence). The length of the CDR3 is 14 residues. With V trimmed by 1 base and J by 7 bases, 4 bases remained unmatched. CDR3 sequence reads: CATSRGQGVAGYTF. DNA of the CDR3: TGTGCCACCAGCAGAGGACAGGGGGTCGCTGGCTACACCTTC. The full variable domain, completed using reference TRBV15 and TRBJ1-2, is DAMVIQNPRYQVTQFGKPVTLSCSQTLNHNVMYWYQQKSSQAPKLLFHYYDKDFNNEADTPDNFQSRRPNTSFCFLDIRSPGLGDTAMYLCATSRGQGVAGYTFGSGTRLTVV.

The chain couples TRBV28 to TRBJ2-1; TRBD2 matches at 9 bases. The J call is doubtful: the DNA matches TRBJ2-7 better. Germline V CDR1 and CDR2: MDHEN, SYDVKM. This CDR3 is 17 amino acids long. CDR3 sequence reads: CASSIPSSGGTYNEQYF. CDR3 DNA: TGTGCCAGCAGTATCCCCTCCAGCGGGGGGACCTACAATGAGCAGTACTTC.

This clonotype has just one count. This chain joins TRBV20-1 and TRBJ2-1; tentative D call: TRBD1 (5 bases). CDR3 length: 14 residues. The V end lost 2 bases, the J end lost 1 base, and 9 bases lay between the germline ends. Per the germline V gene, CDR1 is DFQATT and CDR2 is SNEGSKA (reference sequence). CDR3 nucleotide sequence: TGCAGTGCTAGAAGGACACCATCCTACAATGAGCAGTTCTTC. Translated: CSARRTPSYNEQFF.

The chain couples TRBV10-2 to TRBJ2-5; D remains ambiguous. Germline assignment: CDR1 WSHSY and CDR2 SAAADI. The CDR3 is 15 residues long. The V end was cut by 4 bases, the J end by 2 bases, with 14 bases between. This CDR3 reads CASSGGIPSQETQYF. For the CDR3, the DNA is TGCGCCAGCAGTGGTGGGATCCCCTCTCAAGAGACCCAGTACTTC.

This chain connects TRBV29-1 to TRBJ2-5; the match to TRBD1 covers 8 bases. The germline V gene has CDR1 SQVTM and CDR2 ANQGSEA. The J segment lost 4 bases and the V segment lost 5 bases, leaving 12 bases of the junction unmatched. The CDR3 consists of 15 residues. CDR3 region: CSVSTGVRVGETQYF. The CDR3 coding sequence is TGCAGCGTTTCGACAGGGGTGAGAGTAGGAGAGACCCAGTACTTC.

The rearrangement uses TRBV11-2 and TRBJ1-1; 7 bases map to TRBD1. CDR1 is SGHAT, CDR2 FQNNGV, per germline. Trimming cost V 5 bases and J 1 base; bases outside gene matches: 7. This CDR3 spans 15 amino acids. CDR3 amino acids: CASSRRQGSNTEAFF. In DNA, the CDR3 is TGTGCCAGCAGCCGGAGACAGGGCTCGAACACTGAAGCTTTCTTT. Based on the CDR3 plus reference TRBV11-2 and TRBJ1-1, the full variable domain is EAGVAQSPRYKIIEKRQSVAFWCNPISGHATLYWYQQILGQGPKLLIQFQNNGVVDDSQLPKDRFSAERLKGVDSTLKIQPAKLEDSAVYLCASSRRQGSNTEAFFGQGTRLTVV.

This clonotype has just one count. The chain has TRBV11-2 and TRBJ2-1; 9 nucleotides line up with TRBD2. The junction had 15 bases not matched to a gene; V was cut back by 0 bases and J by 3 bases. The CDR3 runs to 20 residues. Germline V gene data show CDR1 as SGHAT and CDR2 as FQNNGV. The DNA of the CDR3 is TGTGCCAGCAGCTTAGATTTCTGGGCGGGAGGGGCCGAGGTCTACAATGAGCAGTTCTTC. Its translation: CASSLDFWAGGAEVYNEQFF. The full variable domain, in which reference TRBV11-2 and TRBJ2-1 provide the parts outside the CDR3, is EAGVAQSPRYKIIEKRQSVAFWCNPISGHATLYWYQQILGQGPKLLIQFQNNGVVDDSQLPKDRFSAERLKGVDSTLKIQPAKLEDSAVYLCASSLDFWAGGAEVYNEQFFGPGTRLTVL.

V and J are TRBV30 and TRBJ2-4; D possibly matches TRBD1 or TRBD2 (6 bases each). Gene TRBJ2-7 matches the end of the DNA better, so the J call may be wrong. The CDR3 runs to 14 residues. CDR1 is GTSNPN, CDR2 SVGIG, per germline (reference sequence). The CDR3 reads CAWDHPGAPNEQYF. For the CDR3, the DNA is TGTGCCTGGGACCACCCGGGGGCGCCCAACGAGCAGTACTTC.

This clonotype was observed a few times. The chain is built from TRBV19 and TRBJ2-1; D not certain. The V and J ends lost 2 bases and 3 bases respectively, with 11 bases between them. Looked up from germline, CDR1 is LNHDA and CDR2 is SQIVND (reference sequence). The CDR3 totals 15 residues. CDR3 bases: TGTGCCAGTAGTATATCGGACGGCATCTACAATGAGCAGTTCTTC. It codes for CASSISDGIYNEQFF.

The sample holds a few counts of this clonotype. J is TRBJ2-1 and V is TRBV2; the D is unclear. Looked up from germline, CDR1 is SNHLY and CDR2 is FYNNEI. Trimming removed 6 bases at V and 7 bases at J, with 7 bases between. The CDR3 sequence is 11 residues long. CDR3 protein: CASSPENEQFF. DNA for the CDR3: TGTGCCAGCAGCCCAGAGAATGAGCAGTTCTTC. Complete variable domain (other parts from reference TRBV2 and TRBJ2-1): EPEVTQTPSHQVTQMGQEVILRCVPISNHLYFYWYRQILGQKVEFLVSFYNNEISEKSEIFDDQFSVERPDGSNFTLKIRSTKLEDSAMYFCASSPENEQFFGPGTRLTVL.

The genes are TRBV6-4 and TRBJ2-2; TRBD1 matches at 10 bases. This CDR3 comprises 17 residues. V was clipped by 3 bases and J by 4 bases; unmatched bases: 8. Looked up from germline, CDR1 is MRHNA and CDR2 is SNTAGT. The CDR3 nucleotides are TGTGCCAGCAGTGAATCTGGGACAGGGGTCGTCACCGGGGAGCTGTTTTTT. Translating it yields CASSESGTGVVTGELFF.

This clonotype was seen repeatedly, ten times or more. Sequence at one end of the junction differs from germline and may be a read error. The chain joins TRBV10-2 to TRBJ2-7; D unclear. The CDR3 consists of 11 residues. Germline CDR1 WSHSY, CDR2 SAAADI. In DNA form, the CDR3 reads TGTGCCAGCAGTGAGAGCTACGAGCAGTACTTC. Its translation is CASSESYEQYF.

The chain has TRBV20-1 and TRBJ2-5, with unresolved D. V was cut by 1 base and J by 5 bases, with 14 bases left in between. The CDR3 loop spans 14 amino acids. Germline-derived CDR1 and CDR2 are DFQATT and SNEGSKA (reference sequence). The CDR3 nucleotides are TGCAGTGCTAGAGGAACCCCTCAGATGGAGACCCAGTACTTC. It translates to CSARGTPQMETQYF.

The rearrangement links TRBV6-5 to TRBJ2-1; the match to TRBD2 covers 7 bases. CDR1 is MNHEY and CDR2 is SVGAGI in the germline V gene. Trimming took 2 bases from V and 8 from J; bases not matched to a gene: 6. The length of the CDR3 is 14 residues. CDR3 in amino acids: CASSYTGRLDEQFF. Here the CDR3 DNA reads TGTGCCAGCAGTTACACCGGGAGGTTGGATGAGCAGTTCTTC.

In DNA form, the CDR3 reads TGTGCCAGCAGCTTACTTATACTGGTGTCGGGGTATATAGGAAAACTGTTTTTT. It encodes CASSLLILVSGYIGKLFF. This sequence joins TRBV7-2 and TRBJ1-4; D unresolved. Trimming removed 2 bases from V and 10 bases from J, with 26 bases in between. The germline CDR1 and CDR2 sequences are SGHTA and FQGNSA. This CDR3 is 18 amino acids long.

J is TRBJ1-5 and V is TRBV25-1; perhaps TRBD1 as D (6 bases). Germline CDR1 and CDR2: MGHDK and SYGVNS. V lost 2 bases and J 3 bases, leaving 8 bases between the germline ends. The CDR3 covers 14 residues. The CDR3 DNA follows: TGTGCCAGCAGTGAAGGACAGATCAATCAGCCCCAGCATTTT. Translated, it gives CASSEGQINQPQHF.

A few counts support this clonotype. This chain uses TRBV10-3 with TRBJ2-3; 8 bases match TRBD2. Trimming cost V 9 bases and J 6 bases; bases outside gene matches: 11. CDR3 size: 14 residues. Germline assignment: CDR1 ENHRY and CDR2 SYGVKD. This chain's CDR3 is CAIGLSGVDDTQYF. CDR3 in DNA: TGTGCCATTGGCCTTAGCGGGGTCGACGATACGCAGTATTTT.

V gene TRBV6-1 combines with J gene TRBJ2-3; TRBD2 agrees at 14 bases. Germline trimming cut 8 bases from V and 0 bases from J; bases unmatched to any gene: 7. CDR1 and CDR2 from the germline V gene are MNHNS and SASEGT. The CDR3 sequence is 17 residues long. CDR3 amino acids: CASARTSGRQSTDTQYF. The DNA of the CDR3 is TGTGCCAGCGCTAGGACTAGCGGGAGGCAAAGCACAGATACGCAGTATTTT.

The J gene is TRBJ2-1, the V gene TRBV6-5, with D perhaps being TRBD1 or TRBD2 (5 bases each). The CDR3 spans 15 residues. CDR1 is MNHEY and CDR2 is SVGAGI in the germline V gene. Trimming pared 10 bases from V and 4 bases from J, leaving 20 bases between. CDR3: CAIRPGTVTYNEQFF. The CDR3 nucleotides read TGTGCCATCAGACCCGGGACGGTTACTTACAATGAGCAGTTCTTC.

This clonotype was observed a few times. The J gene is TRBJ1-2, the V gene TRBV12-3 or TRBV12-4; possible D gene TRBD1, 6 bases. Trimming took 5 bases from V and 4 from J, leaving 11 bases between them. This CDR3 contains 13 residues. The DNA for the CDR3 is TGTGCCAGCAGTCGGGACACCCGCTATGGCTACACCTTC. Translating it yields CASSRDTRYGYTF.

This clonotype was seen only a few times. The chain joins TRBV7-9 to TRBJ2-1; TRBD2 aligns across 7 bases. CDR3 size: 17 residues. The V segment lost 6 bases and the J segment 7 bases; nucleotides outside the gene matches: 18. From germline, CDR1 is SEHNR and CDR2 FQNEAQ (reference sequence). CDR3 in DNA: TGTGCCAGCAGGTTCCCTGGCTTAGCGGGCGCAACGAATGAGCAGTTCTTC. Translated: CASRFPGLAGATNEQFF. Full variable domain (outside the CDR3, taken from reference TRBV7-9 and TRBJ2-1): DTGVSQNPRHKITKRGQNVTFRCDPISEHNRLYWYRQTLGQGPEFLTYFQNEAQLEKSRLLSDRFSAERPKGSFSTLEIQRTEQGDSAMYLCASRFPGLAGATNEQFFGPGTRLTVL.

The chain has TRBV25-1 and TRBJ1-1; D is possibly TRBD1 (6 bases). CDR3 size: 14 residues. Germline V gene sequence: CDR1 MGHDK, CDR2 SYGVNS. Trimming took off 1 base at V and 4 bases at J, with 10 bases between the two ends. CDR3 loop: CASSEFDRITEAFF. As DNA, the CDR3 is TGTGCCAGCAGTGAATTTGACAGGATCACTGAAGCTTTCTTT. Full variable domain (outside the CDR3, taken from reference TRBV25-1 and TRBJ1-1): EADIYQTPRYLVIGTGKKITLECSQTMGHDKMYWYQQDPGMELHLIHYSYGVNSTEKGDLSSESTVSRIRTEHFPLTLESARPSHTSQYLCASSEFDRITEAFFGQGTRLTVV.

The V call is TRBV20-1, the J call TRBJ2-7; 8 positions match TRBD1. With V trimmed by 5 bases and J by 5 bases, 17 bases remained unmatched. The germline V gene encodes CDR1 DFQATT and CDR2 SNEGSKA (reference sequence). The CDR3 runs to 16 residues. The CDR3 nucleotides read TGCAGTGCTCCTGGGTATCAGGGGACAGGAGGCCACGAGCAGTACTTC. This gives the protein CSAPGYQGTGGHEQYF.

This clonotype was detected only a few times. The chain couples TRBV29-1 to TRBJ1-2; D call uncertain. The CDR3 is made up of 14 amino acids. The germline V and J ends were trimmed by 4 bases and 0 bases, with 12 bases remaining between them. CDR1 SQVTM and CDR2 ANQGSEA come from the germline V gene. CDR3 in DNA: TGCAGCGTTGGCAGTGCCGAGACTAACTATGGCTACACCTTC. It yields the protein CSVGSAETNYGYTF.

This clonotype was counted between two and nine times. The CDR3 sequence: CASKTGVRSKETQYF. CDR3 in DNA: TGTGCCAGCAAAACAGGGGTCAGGTCGAAAGAGACCCAGTACTTC. This rearrangement joins TRBV28 to TRBJ2-5; 7 bases are a match to TRBD1. The V gene's germline CDR1 is MDHEN and CDR2 SYDVKM. The J segment lost 3 bases and the V segment lost 7 bases, leaving 11 bases of the junction unmatched. This CDR3 is built from 15 residues.

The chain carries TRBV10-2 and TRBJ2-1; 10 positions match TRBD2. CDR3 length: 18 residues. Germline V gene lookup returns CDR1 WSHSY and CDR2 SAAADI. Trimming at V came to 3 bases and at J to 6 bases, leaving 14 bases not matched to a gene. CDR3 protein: CASSDYLVSGRAANEQFF. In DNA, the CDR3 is TGCGCCAGCAGTGACTACCTGGTCAGCGGGAGGGCGGCCAATGAGCAGTTCTTC.

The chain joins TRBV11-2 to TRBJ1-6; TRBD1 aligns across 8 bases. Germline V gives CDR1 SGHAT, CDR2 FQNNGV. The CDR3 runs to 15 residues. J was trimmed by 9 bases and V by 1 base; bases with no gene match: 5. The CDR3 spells CASSLGSGGGSPLHF. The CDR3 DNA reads TGTGCCAGCAGCTTAGGGTCAGGGGGCGGTTCACCCCTCCACTTT. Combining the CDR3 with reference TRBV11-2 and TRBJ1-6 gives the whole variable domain EAGVAQSPRYKIIEKRQSVAFWCNPISGHATLYWYQQILGQGPKLLIQFQNNGVVDDSQLPKDRFSAERLKGVDSTLKIQPAKLEDSAVYLCASSLGSGGGSPLHFGNGTRLTVT.